The next 8 T cell receptor beta chains were all read from a single sample in a study of T cell responses to AZD1222 COVID-19 vaccine. Sequencing used immunoSEQ multiplex PCR; TCRdb keeps in-frame clones, though not all of them. This sample yields 180,000 or so clones, of which around 94% are seen a single time; 2.6% belongs to the top ten. The material sequenced was peripheral blood, taken on day 0 of AZD1222 vaccination. The receptors stem from an adult in good health.

This clone has just one count. The chain has TRBV6-5 and TRBJ1-3; the D gene is possibly TRBD1 (6 bases). Per germline, CDR1 MNHEY and CDR2 SVGAGI. This CDR3 has 14 amino acids. V lost 3 bases and J 5 bases, leaving 11 bases between the germline ends. CDR3: CASSYAGERNTIYF. CDR3 coding DNA: TGTGCCAGCAGTTATGCAGGGGAAAGAAACACCATATATTTT.

The chain uses TRBV5-4 and TRBJ2-7, with D unclear. This CDR3 comprises 15 residues. V was pared by 2 bases and J by 4 bases, with 16 bases between. Germline V gives CDR1 SGHNT, CDR2 YYREEE (reference sequence). The CDR3 DNA reads TGTGCCAGCAGCTTTCAGGAACAACTCTCGTACGAGCAGTACTTC. As protein: CASSFQEQLSYEQYF.

This clone has just one count. This chain uses TRBV24-1 with TRBJ2-1, with 16 bases fitting TRBD2. V shed 3 bases and J 5 bases; nucleotides not matched to a gene: 12. The CDR3 has 20 residues. CDR1 is KGHDR and CDR2 is SFDVKD in the germline V gene. DNA of the CDR3: TGTGCCACCAGTGATCCTACCGGGACTAGCGGGAGGGGGGGGAACAATGAGCAGTTCTTC. Protein sequence: CATSDPTGTSGRGGNNEQFF.

The chain couples TRBV4-1 to TRBJ1-3; tentative D call: TRBD1 (6 bases). Germline CDR1 reads MGHRA; CDR2 reads YSYEKL. Trimming left V 0 bases short and J 4 bases short, with 19 bases between. The CDR3 totals 18 residues. This chain's CDR3 is CASSQDRGGRGTGNTIYF. CDR3 in DNA: TGCGCCAGCAGCCAAGATAGGGGGGGCAGGGGAACCGGAAACACCATATATTTT.

J is TRBJ2-7 and V is TRBV5-1; 7 bases map to TRBD1. The CDR3 sequence is 15 residues long. The V and J ends lost 5 bases and 2 bases, in that order; junction bases with no gene match: 10. Germline V CDR1 and CDR2: SGHRS, YFSETQ. The CDR3 DNA is TGCGCCAGCAGTCTCACGACAGGGATCCCCTACGAGCAGTACTTC. Its translation is CASSLTTGIPYEQYF.

The chain links TRBV2 to TRBJ1-2; the D is unclear. The length of the CDR3 is 14 residues. Germline CDR1 SNHLY, CDR2 FYNNEI. Trimming pared 2 bases from V and 2 bases from J, leaving 9 bases between. Written as DNA, the CDR3 is TGTGCCAGCAGTGAATCTCAGGCCAACTATGGCTACACCTTC. Its translation: CASSESQANYGYTF.

The rearrangement links TRBV19 to TRBJ1-6; a possible D gene is TRBD1 (5 bases). The V end was cut by 4 bases, the J end by 5 bases, with 9 bases between. In germline, CDR1 is LNHDA, CDR2 SQIVND (reference sequence). The CDR3 is 14 amino acids. The chain's CDR3 is CASSTGTDNSPLHF. CDR3 nucleotides: TGTGCCAGTAGTACCGGGACGGATAATTCACCCCTCCACTTT.

The V and J genes are TRBV5-4 and TRBJ2-1, with 9 bases identical to TRBD2. The CDR3 is 15 residues long. Per the germline V gene, CDR1 is SGHNT and CDR2 is YYREEE (reference sequence). The V and J ends lost 3 bases and 4 bases, in that order; junction bases with no gene match: 5. CDR3 DNA sequence: TGTGCCAGCAGCTACGCGGGAGGGGGATACAATGAGCAGTTCTTC. Translation: CASSYAGGGYNEQFF.